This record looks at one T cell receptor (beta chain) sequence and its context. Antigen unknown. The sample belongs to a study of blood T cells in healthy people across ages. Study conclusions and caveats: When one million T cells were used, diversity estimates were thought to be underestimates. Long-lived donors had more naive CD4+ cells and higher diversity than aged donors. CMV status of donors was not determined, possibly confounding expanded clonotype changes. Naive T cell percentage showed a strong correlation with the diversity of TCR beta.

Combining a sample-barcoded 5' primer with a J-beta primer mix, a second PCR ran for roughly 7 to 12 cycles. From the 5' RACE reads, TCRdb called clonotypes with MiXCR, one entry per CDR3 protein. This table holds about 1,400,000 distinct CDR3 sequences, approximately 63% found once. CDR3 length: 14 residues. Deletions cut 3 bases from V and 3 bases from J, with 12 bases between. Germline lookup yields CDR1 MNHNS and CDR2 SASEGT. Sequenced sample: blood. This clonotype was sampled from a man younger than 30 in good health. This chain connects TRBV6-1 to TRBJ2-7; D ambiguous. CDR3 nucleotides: TGTGCCAGCAGTGATTGGGGAATTCACTACGAGCAGTACTTC. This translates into CASSDWGIHYEQYF.